Listed below are T cell receptor beta chains from one sample, sequenced in a study of spatial heterogeneity in lung cancer. TCRdb called the 5' RACE reads again in MiXCR, with one record for every CDR3 protein. The sample includes roughly 48,000 distinct CDR3 sequences, approximately 5% of them seen just once. The sequenced sample was PBMCs, obtained at surgery. These receptors all come from a male donor with early-stage non-small cell lung cancer. CDR3s include the opening cysteine and the closing phenylalanine or tryptophan. D genes are given only for firm matches. Not all rows give a size; the values are once, few, many and, for expanded clones, a class.

abundance,d_gene,v_gene,j_gene,CDR3nt,CDR3aa
many,-,TRBV12-3/TRBV12-4,TRBJ2-1,TGTGCCAGCAGCCTGCGAGGTTCCTACAATGAGCAGTTCTTC,CASSLRGSYNEQFF
many,-,TRBV20-1,TRBJ1-5,TGCAGTGCTAGGAGGATCAATCAGCCCCAGCATTTT,CSARRINQPQHF
many,TRBD2,TRBV5-6,TRBJ2-2,TGTGCCAGCAGCCGAGCGGGAGGGAACACCGGGGAGCTGTTTTTT,CASSRAGGNTGELFF
few,-,TRBV7-9,TRBJ2-2,TGTGCCAGCAGCCGAGGAGGGAGTGGGGAGCTGTTTTTT,CASSRGGSGELFF
many,TRBD2,TRBV12-3/TRBV12-4,TRBJ2-3,TGTGCCAGCAGTTCTAGCGGGATGAGCACAGATACGCAGTATTTT,CASSSSGMSTDTQYF
many,TRBD2,TRBV7-2,TRBJ2-5,TGTGCCAGCAGCAAAGCGGGACTAGCGGAAGAGACCCAGTACTTC,CASSKAGLAEETQYF
many,-,TRBV20-1,TRBJ1-6,TGCAGTGCTATCGGGCGGACTGCTCCGTCTTCCCTCCACTTT,CSAIGRTAPSSLHF
many,TRBD1,TRBV20-1,TRBJ1-5,TGCAGTGCTAGAGGTCACCGGGACAGAGAACAGCCCCAGCATTTT,CSARGHRDREQPQHF
many,-,TRBV12-3/TRBV12-4,TRBJ2-4,TGTGCCAGCAGTTTGGGCAGCCCCCTAGCCAAAAACATTCAGTACTTC,CASSLGSPLAKNIQYF
many,TRBD2,TRBV19,TRBJ2-2,TGTGCCAGTAGCCCGAGGATAGCGGGAGGCCCCGGGGAGCTGTTTTTT,CASSPRIAGGPGELFF
many,-,TRBV5-1,TRBJ2-7,TGCGCCAGCAGCTTGGGTTGGGACTCCTACGAGCAGTACTTC,CASSLGWDSYEQYF
many,-,TRBV28,TRBJ1-1,TGTGCCAGCAGTTGGAGACGGCTCAATGAAGCTTTCTTT,CASSWRRLNEAFF
-,-,TRBV7-9,TRBJ2-5,TGTGCCAGCAGCGGGGAACAAGAGACCCAGTACTTC,CASSGEQETQYF
many,-,TRBV30,TRBJ1-1,TGTGCCTGGAGTGTACGGCGGGGGGGAAACACTGAAGCTTTCTTT,CAWSVRRGGNTEAFF
-,-,TRBV20-1,TRBJ2-1,TGCAGTGCTCCAAACGGGGCGGCGGAAAGTGATGAGCAGTTCTTC,CSAPNGAAESDEQFF
-,-,TRBV5-1,TRBJ1-1,TGCGCCAGCAGCTTTAGATTCAGCGAAGAAGCTTTCTTT,CASSFRFSEEAFF
many,TRBD2,TRBV20-1,TRBJ2-1,TGCAGTGCTAGAGCCGCCCGGGGTAGCGGGAGGGCGAGGAATGAGCAGTTCTTC,CSARAARGSGRARNEQFF
few,-,TRBV9,TRBJ2-3,TGTGCCAGCAGCGTTAGAGGGATCAGCACAGATACGCAGTATTTT,CASSVRGISTDTQYF
-,-,TRBV12-3/TRBV12-4,TRBJ2-3,TGTGCCAGCAGTTTAGGGCAGACTTTCACAGATACGCAGTATTTT,CASSLGQTFTDTQYF
many,-,TRBV9,TRBJ1-1,TGTGCCAGCAGCGTAGTAGGTGTTAGTGACACTGAAGCTTTCTTT,CASSVVGVSDTEAFF
many,TRBD1,TRBV27,TRBJ2-1,TGTGCCAGCAGTTCCGACAGGGGGCCCTACAATGAGCAGTTCTTC,CASSSDRGPYNEQFF
many,-,TRBV10-3,TRBJ1-2,TGTGCCATCGGGGAAGACTATGGCTACACCTTC,CAIGEDYGYTF
medium-sized,TRBD2,TRBV27,TRBJ2-1,TGTGCCAGCAGTACTCCTAGCGGAGGGCGGAATGAGCAGTTCTTC,CASSTPSGGRNEQFF
many,-,TRBV7-9,TRBJ2-7,TGTGCCAGCAGCTTAGCGACTCCTGTGACCGAGCAGTACTTC,CASSLATPVTEQYF
-,-,TRBV6-5,TRBJ2-7,TGTGCCAGCAGTTACTCGGGCAGGGCCTCCTACGAGCAGTACTTC,CASSYSGRASYEQYF
many,TRBD1,TRBV4-3,TRBJ1-1,TGCGCCAGCAGCCAAGCTACAGGGGGAATGAACACTGAAGCTTTCTTT,CASSQATGGMNTEAFF
many,-,TRBV6-1,TRBJ1-1,TGTGCCAGCAGTGAACAAAGGGCGGACACTGAAGCTTTCTTT,CASSEQRADTEAFF
many,-,TRBV18,TRBJ2-7,TGTGCCAGCTCACCGCGATTAGGGGCAGCGGCCTACGAGCAGTACTTC,CASSPRLGAAAYEQYF
many,-,TRBV30,TRBJ2-7,TGTGCCTGGCAGGGAACCTACGAGCAGTACTTC,CAWQGTYEQYF
many,-,TRBV11-2,TRBJ2-2,TGTGCCAGCAGCCGGGACTGGATGAACACCGGGGAGCTGTTTTTT,CASSRDWMNTGELFF
many,-,TRBV7-2,TRBJ2-3,TGTGCCAGCAGCGTTGAAACTTCTACGCAGTATTTT,CASSVETSTQYF
many,-,TRBV7-3,TRBJ2-1,TGTGCCAGCAGCACCGTCACCGGAGGGCAGTTCTTC,CASSTVTGGQFF
many,-,TRBV7-9,TRBJ2-7,TGTGCCAGCAGCCTGCAGGGGACCCACGAGCAGTACTTC,CASSLQGTHEQYF
many,-,TRBV6-1,TRBJ1-5,TGTGCCAGCAGTGACGGCTACTATCAGCCCCAGCATTTT,CASSDGYYQPQHF
many,-,TRBV20-1,TRBJ2-2,TGCAGTGCTAGAGATTTGAGTCCAAGGTCGTCGAACACCGGGGAGCTGTTTTTT,CSARDLSPRSSNTGELFF
many,-,TRBV28,TRBJ2-3,TGTGCCAGCAGTTTGGGGCGGGACGGTTTGACAGATACGCAGTATTTT,CASSLGRDGLTDTQYF
many,TRBD1,TRBV4-1,TRBJ2-5,TGCGCCAGCAGCCTCTTTCCCCAACAGGGGCTCCAAGAGACCCAGTACTTC,CASSLFPQQGLQETQYF
many,-,TRBV12-3/TRBV12-4,TRBJ2-3,TGTGCCAGCAGTTGGGGGGATACGCAGTATTTT,CASSWGDTQYF
many,TRBD1,TRBV5-1,TRBJ2-1,TGCGCCAGCAGCTTTGGACAGGGGGCCGAAAATGAGCAGTTCTTC,CASSFGQGAENEQFF
few,TRBD2,TRBV4-3,TRBJ2-7,TGCGCCAGCAGCCAAGAGGCGGGGGTCACCTCCTACGAGCAGTACTTC,CASSQEAGVTSYEQYF
many,-,TRBV9,TRBJ1-6,TGTGCCAGCAGCCTCGGTCCTCACTGGGGGAATTCACCCCTCCACTTT,CASSLGPHWGNSPLHF
many,-,TRBV7-9,TRBJ2-7,TGTGCCAGCAGCGACAGTCCCTTGGGCGAGCAGTACTTC,CASSDSPLGEQYF
-,TRBD1,TRBV2,TRBJ2-2,TGTGCCAGCAGCGAACAGGGGACCGCGAACACCGGGGAGCTGTTTTTT,CASSEQGTANTGELFF
many,-,TRBV12-3/TRBV12-4,TRBJ1-5,TGTGCCAGCAGTTTCAGCGACCAGCCCCAGCATTTT,CASSFSDQPQHF
many,-,TRBV7-9,TRBJ2-3,TGTGCCAGTACTCGGGAGTCAGGAGATACGCAGTATTTT,CASTRESGDTQYF
many,TRBD2,TRBV28,TRBJ2-5,TGTGCCAGCAGTTCCCCAGGACTAGCGGGAGGGGGGGAGACCCAGTACTTC,CASSSPGLAGGGETQYF
many,-,TRBV28,TRBJ2-7,TGTGCCAGCAGTCACCGGGGCGAGCAGTACTTC,CASSHRGEQYF
many,TRBD2,TRBV28,TRBJ2-1,TGTGCCAGCAGTTTACAACTGTTAGGCGGGAGGGTTCAGTTCTTC,CASSLQLLGGRVQFF
many,-,TRBV5-1,TRBJ2-7,TGCGCCAGCAGCTTGGGGGGAGACGAGCAGTACTTC,CASSLGGDEQYF
many,-,TRBV4-3,TRBJ2-3,TGCGCCAGCAGCCAAGATGAAAGCCCCTCCGATACGCAGTATTTT,CASSQDESPSDTQYF
few,TRBD1,TRBV12-3/TRBV12-4,TRBJ2-5,TGTGCCAGCAGTCCTAGACAGGGAACAGAGACCCAGTACTTC,CASSPRQGTETQYF
many,-,TRBV5-1,TRBJ2-7,TGCGCCAGCAGCTTGGTTCCAGGGGCCTACGAGCAGTACTTC,CASSLVPGAYEQYF
few,-,TRBV20-1,TRBJ2-3,TGCAGTGCCCGCCCCCCGCCACTCGGCACAGATACGCAGTATTTT,CSARPPPLGTDTQYF